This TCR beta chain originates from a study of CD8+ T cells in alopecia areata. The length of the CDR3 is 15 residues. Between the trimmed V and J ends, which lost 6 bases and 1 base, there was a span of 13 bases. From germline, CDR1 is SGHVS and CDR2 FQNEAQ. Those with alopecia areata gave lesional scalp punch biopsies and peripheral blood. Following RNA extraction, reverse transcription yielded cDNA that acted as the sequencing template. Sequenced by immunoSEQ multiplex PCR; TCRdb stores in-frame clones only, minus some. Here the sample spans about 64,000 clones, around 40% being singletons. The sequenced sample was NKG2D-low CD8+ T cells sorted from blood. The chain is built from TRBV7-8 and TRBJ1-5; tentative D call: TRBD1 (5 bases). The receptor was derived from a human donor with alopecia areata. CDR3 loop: CASRADRGSNQPQHF. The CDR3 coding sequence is TGTGCCAGCAGAGCGGACCGGGGGAGCAATCAGCCCCAGCATTTT.